This T cell receptor beta chain was identified during a study of tumor-infiltrating lymphocytes in primary liver carcinoma. CDR1 and CDR2 (germline): SGHAT, FQDESV (reference sequence). This CDR3 has 13 residues. Turning to this clonotype: Relative to the germline gene, one junction end is altered; a read error may explain this.

Between roughly 20 and 30 mg of unsorted bulk tissue served as the source from which RNA and DNA were co-extracted. Researchers generated TCR beta cDNA from approximately 0.55 ug of total RNA, relying on a constant-region primer. It was through three nested multiplex PCR rounds of slightly modified ARM-PCR that TCR beta libraries arose. It was with TRBV1-TRBV30 forward primers and a C-beta reverse primer that the first two PCR rounds were run, at around 9 cycles each. TCRdb re-called the multiplex PCR reads with MiXCR, one entry per CDR3 protein. The sample has some 43,000 distinct CDR3 sequences; just over 70% are singletons.

The sample was liver tumor tissue from sampling region 5. The subset was: tumor region T5, tumor centre. The sequence derives from a man in his forties or fifties with primary liver carcinoma and hepatitis B virus infection. The chain carries TRBV11-1 and TRBJ2-1; no reliable D call. CDR3 loop: CASGLSRVNEQFF. DNA of the CDR3: TGTGCCAGCGGCTTAAGCCGGGTAAATGAGCAGTTCTTC.